The 24 T cell receptor beta chains below come from one sample, sequenced in a study of blood T cell repertoires in COVID-19 (dated by TCRdb to the early 2020s). Library preparation used the immunoSEQ multiplex PCR assay. TCRdb re-hosts the immuneACCESS table, in-frame sequences only. Its copies lack some clones; in the studies checked, an unresolved V gene accounts for under half of them, and the cause for the rest is not known. The sample table lists fewer than 85,000 clones, roughly 90% of them with a count of one. The ten largest account for approximately 4.2% of the sample. Material for sequencing was peripheral blood. The source of these receptors is a man in his forties or fifties with active COVID-19.

The chain joins TRBV9 to TRBJ1-1; a possible D gene is TRBD1 (5 bases). Trimming left V 0 bases short and J 3 bases short, with 9 bases between. The CDR3 extends over 14 amino acids. CDR1 and CDR2 from the germline V gene are SGDLS and YYNGEE. The CDR3 DNA reads as TGTGCCAGCAGCGTAGCTGGGGGGGACACTGAAGCTTTCTTT. Protein: CASSVAGGDTEAFF.

V gene TRBV6-6 combines with J gene TRBJ1-1; D is perhaps TRBD1 (5 bases). Germline CDR1 MNHNY, CDR2 SVGAGI (reference sequence). Trimming stripped 0 bases from V and 1 base from J, with 6 bases between. There are 14 residues in the CDR3. CDR3 bases: TGTGCCAGCAGTTACTCGGGGGGGAACACTGAAGCTTTCTTT. Protein product: CASSYSGGNTEAFF.

This clone appeared a few times. The rearrangement links TRBV5-1 to TRBJ1-4; the D gene is possibly TRBD1 (5 bases). Germline loops: CDR1 SGHRS, CDR2 YFSETQ. The CDR3 consists of 12 residues. With 5 bases removed from V and 5 bases from J, the gap between germline ends came to 7 bases. CDR3 nucleotides: TGCGCCAGCAGAGGGGCAAATGAAAAACTGTTTTTT. Translated, it gives CASRGANEKLFF.

V is TRBV7-9 and J is TRBJ1-1, with 7 positions matching TRBD1. J lost 6 bases, V lost 10 bases, and 14 bases had no gene match. The germline V gene has CDR1 SEHNR and CDR2 FQNEAQ (reference sequence). This CDR3 region has 14 residues. The CDR3 bases are TGTGCCACTGATATAGACAGGGTGGCTGCTGAAGCTTTCTTT. It is translated as CATDIDRVAAEAFF.

The chain recombines TRBV19 with TRBJ2-2, with D hard to call. This CDR3 spans 13 amino acids. V was trimmed by 6 bases and J by 2 bases, leaving 7 bases between them. The germline V gene has CDR1 LNHDA and CDR2 SQIVND (reference sequence). The CDR3 nucleotides read TGTGCCAGTAGAACTCAAAACACCGGGGAGCTGTTTTTT. Protein product: CASRTQNTGELFF.

This clone showed up just once. The chain carries TRBV6-1 and TRBJ2-1, with 8 bases lining up with TRBD2. Per the germline V gene, CDR1 is MNHNS and CDR2 is SASEGT. The CDR3 covers 16 residues. V dropped 4 bases and J dropped 0; count of bases not matched to a gene: 5. CDR3 sequence: CASSVTGTSSYNEQFF. The CDR3 nucleotides are TGTGCCAGCAGTGTCACCGGGACTAGCTCCTACAATGAGCAGTTCTTC.

The V gene is TRBV18, the J gene TRBJ2-1; D is possibly TRBD2 (6 bases). CDR3 length equals 12 residues. V gave up 2 bases and J gave up 10 bases, with 9 bases separating them. Germline-derived CDR1 and CDR2 are KGHSH and LQKENI. DNA for the CDR3: TGTGCCAGCTCACCAAGGCTAGCGGAGCAGTTCTTC. Its translation is CASSPRLAEQFF.

The chain couples TRBV19 to TRBJ1-1; D ambiguous. The CDR3 consists of 15 residues. The germline gives CDR1 LNHDA, CDR2 SQIVND (reference sequence). The V gene lost 3 bases and the J gene lost 1 base, with 12 bases spanning the gap. The CDR3 bases are TGTGCCAGTAGTATTCCGCAGGCGACGAACACTGAAGCTTTCTTT. Protein: CASSIPQATNTEAFF.

V gene TRBV28 combines with J gene TRBJ2-2; D call uncertain. The germline CDR1 and CDR2 sequences are MDHEN and SYDVKM. The V end lost 2 bases, the J end lost 0 bases, and 4 bases lay between the germline ends. The CDR3 is made up of 14 amino acids. The CDR3 loop reads CASSLGANTGELFF. CDR3 bases: TGTGCCAGCAGTTTAGGAGCGAACACCGGGGAGCTGTTTTTT.

This chain uses TRBV18 with TRBJ1-1; D not certain. Between the trimmed V and J ends, which lost 2 bases and 1 base, there was a span of 11 bases. CDR3 size: 15 residues. Germline CDR1 KGHSH, CDR2 LQKENI. The CDR3 DNA is TGTGCCAGCTCACCAAGCGTCACCAAGAACACTGAAGCTTTCTTT. Translation gives CASSPSVTKNTEAFF.

The genes are TRBV7-6 and TRBJ2-3; 9 bases map to TRBD2. J lost 2 bases, V lost 3 bases, and 6 bases had no gene match. The CDR3 covers 16 residues. Germline CDR1 SGHVS, CDR2 FNYEAQ. The CDR3: CASSLVSGSPTDTQYF. The CDR3 nucleotides are TGTGCCAGCAGCTTGGTTAGCGGGAGCCCCACAGATACGCAGTATTTT.

This chain joins TRBV24-1 and TRBJ2-3; 10 nucleotides align to TRBD1. V was clipped by 4 bases and J by 4 bases; unmatched bases: 7. The CDR3 is 16 residues long. Germline CDR1 and CDR2: KGHDR and SFDVKD. CDR3 protein: CATSDPDRGGADTQYF. The CDR3, as DNA: TGTGCCACCAGTGACCCGGACAGGGGGGGTGCAGATACGCAGTATTTT.

This sequence joins TRBV28 and TRBJ2-1; a weak D match, TRBD2 (7 bases). Germline CDR1 and CDR2: MDHEN and SYDVKM. This CDR3 has 16 amino acids. Trimming took off 8 bases at V and 0 bases at J, with 17 bases between the two ends. DNA for the CDR3: TGTGCCAGCGGAAGGGGGGGCTCCTCCTCCTACAATGAGCAGTTCTTC. It yields the protein CASGRGGSSSYNEQFF.

This clone was seen a single time. This chain uses TRBV30 with TRBJ2-4; 9 bases are shared with TRBD2. The germline V gene has CDR1 GTSNPN and CDR2 SVGIG (reference sequence). Trimming at V came to 5 bases and at J to 0 bases, leaving 8 bases not matched to a gene. The CDR3 is made up of 16 amino acids. Written as DNA, the CDR3 is TGTGCCTGGGGAGCGGGGGGATTTGGAGCCAAAAACATTCAGTACTTC. Encoded protein: CAWGAGGFGAKNIQYF.

The J gene is TRBJ1-1, the V gene TRBV5-4; TRBD1 aligns across 8 bases. This CDR3 contains 15 residues. V was pared by 0 bases and J by 3 bases, with 4 bases of the junction left unmatched. Germline lookup yields CDR1 SGHNT and CDR2 YYREEE (reference sequence). CDR3 bases: TGTGCCAGCAGCTTGGCCCGGACAGGGTACACTGAAGCTTTCTTT. It encodes CASSLARTGYTEAFF.

V usage is TRBV18 and J usage is TRBJ1-1, with 8 bases aligning to TRBD1. V lost 0 bases, J lost 5 bases, and 5 bases stayed unmatched. The CDR3 is made up of 15 amino acids. Germline CDR1 and CDR2: KGHSH and LQKENI. The CDR3 sequence is CASSPPDRVGTEAFF. The CDR3 DNA follows: TGTGCCAGCTCACCACCGGACAGGGTGGGGACTGAAGCTTTCTTT.

This chain uses TRBV19 with TRBJ2-3, with TRBD2 matching over 8 bases. Trimming at V came to 4 bases and at J to 6 bases, leaving 12 bases not matched to a gene. Germline V lookup: CDR1 LNHDA, CDR2 SQIVND (reference sequence). This CDR3 region has 16 residues. The CDR3 protein is CASSKGGGPALDTQYF. CDR3 DNA sequence: TGTGCCAGTAGTAAAGGCGGGGGGCCTGCCTTGGATACGCAGTATTTT.

V usage is TRBV28 and J usage is TRBJ2-7, with D unclear. Germline V lookup: CDR1 MDHEN, CDR2 SYDVKM. This CDR3 contains 13 residues. V was pared by 3 bases and J by 2 bases, with 8 bases between. CDR3 in amino acids: CASSFLSPYEQYF. For the CDR3, the DNA is TGTGCCAGCAGTTTCCTGAGTCCCTACGAGCAGTACTTC.

This clone was recorded once. The genes are TRBV18 and TRBJ2-1; 10 positions agree with TRBD2. This CDR3 is built from 15 residues. The V gene's germline CDR1 is KGHSH and CDR2 LQKENI. The CDR3 DNA sequence: TGTGCATCCTTCACCAGCACTAGCGGGGATAATGAGCAGTTCTTC. This encodes CASFTSTSGDNEQFF.

The CDR3 DNA reads TGTGCCAGCAGCCAAGAAGGAGGCGGGGCGGAGACCCAGTACTTC. Translating gives CASSQEGGGAETQYF. V usage is TRBV4-2 and J usage is TRBJ2-5, with a weak D call TRBD2 (6 bases). V was clipped by 0 bases and J by 5 bases, with 13 bases between them. This CDR3 comprises 15 residues. From germline, CDR1 is LGHNA and CDR2 YNFKEQ.

The chain employs TRBV2 and TRBJ1-1; maybe TRBD1 (5 bases). CDR1 is SNHLY and CDR2 is FYNNEI in the germline V gene. Trimming took 7 bases from V and 8 from J, leaving 14 bases between them. The CDR3 is 12 residues long. DNA of the CDR3: TGTGCCAGCAACTGGGGCGGAGAGGAAGCTTTCTTT. Its protein product is CASNWGGEEAFF.

The gene calls are TRBV6-1 and TRBJ1-5; D not resolved. This CDR3 spans 14 amino acids. V was cut by 0 bases and J by 7 bases, with 10 bases left in between. Germline V lookup: CDR1 MNHNS, CDR2 SASEGT. As DNA, the CDR3 is TGTGCCAGCAGTGAAGCACAGAGCCCGCAGCCCCAGCATTTT. Amino acids: CASSEAQSPQPQHF.

The chain links TRBV19 to TRBJ1-5, with D possibly being TRBD1 (5 bases). V lost 3 bases and J 0 bases, leaving 12 bases between the germline ends. CDR1 is LNHDA and CDR2 is SQIVND in the germline V gene (reference sequence). The CDR3 is 16 residues long. For the CDR3, the DNA is TGTGCCAGTAGTATGGGGGGGGACCCTAGCAATCAGCCCCAGCATTTT. Encoded protein: CASSMGGDPSNQPQHF.

The chain has TRBV5-6 and TRBJ1-1; no firm D call. V lost 3 bases and J 11 bases, leaving 20 bases between the germline ends. CDR1 and CDR2 (germline): SGHDT, YYEEEE. The CDR3 is 14 residues long. In DNA, the CDR3 is TGTGCCAGCAGCTCCACTAAAAACCAGCGGTCCGCTTTCTTT. Amino acid sequence: CASSSTKNQRSAFF. Looking up the rest from reference TRBV5-6 and TRBJ1-1 gives the full variable domain: DAGVTQSPTHLIKTRGQQVTLRCSPKSGHDTVSWYQQALGQGPQFIFQYYEEEERQRGNFPDRFSGHQFPNYSSELNVNALLLGDSALYLCASSSTKNQRSAFFGQGTRLTVV.